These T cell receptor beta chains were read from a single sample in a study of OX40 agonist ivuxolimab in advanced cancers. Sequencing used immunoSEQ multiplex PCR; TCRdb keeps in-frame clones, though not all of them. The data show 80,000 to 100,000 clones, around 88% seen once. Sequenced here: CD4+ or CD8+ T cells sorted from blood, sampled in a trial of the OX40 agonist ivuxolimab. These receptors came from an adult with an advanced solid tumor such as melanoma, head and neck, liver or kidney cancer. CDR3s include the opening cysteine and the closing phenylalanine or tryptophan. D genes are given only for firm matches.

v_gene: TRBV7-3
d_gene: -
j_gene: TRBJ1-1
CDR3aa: CASSLGLDTEAFF
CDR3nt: TGTGCCAGCAGCCTCGGTTTGGACACTGAAGCTTTCTTT

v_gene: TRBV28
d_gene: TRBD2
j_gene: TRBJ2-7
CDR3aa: CASSREDRSPGEQYF
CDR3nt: TGTGCCAGCAGTCGGGAGGACCGATCCCCGGGCGAGCAGTACTTC

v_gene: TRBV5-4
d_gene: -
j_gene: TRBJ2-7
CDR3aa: CASSPPPGSSYEQYF
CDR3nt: TGTGCCAGCAGCCCTCCACCAGGGAGCTCCTACGAGCAGTACTTC

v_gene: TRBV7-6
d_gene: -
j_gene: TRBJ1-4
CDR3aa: CASSSLPNEKLFF
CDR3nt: TGTGCCAGCAGCTCACTACCCAATGAAAAACTGTTTTTT

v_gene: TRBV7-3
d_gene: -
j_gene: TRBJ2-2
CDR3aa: CASRIGGPNTGELFF
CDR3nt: TGTGCCAGCAGGATAGGGGGGCCGAACACCGGGGAGCTGTTTTTT

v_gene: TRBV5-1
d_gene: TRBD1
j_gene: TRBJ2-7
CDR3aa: CASSLEAGGVLYEQYF
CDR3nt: TGCGCCAGCAGCTTGGAGGCAGGGGGAGTCCTCTACGAGCAGTACTTC

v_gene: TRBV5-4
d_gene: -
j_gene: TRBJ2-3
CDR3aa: CASSVTESTDTQYF
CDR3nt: TGTGCCAGCAGCGTGACAGAGAGCACAGATACGCAGTATTTT

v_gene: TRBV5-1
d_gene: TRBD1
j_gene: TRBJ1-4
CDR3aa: CASSPGGITNEKLFF
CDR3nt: TGCGCCAGTTCTCCAGGGGGTATAACTAATGAAAAACTGTTTTTT

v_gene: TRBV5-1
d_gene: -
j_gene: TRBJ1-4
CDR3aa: CASSSGLPNEKLFF
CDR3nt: TGCGCCAGCAGCTCAGGGTTACCTAATGAAAAACTGTTTTTT

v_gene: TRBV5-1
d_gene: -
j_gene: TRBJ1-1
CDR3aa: CASSSDSRGEAFF
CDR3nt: TGCGCCAGCAGCTCGGACTCCCGGGGAGAAGCTTTCTTT

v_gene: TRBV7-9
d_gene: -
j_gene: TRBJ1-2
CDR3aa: CASSLGVNYGYTF
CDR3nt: TGTGCCAGCAGCTTAGGGGTTAACTATGGCTACACCTTC

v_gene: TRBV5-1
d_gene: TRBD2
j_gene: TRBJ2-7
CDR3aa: CASSQVLAGAYEQYF
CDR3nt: TGCGCCAGCAGCCAGGTACTAGCGGGGGCCTACGAGCAGTACTTC

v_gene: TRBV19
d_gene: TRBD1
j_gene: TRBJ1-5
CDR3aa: CASSIGPQGLHQPQHF
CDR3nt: TGTGCCAGTAGTATAGGCCCACAGGGGCTACATCAGCCCCAGCATTTT

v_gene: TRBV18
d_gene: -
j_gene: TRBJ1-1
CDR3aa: CASSPEGLNTEAFF
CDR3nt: TGTGCCAGCTCACCGGAGGGGCTGAACACTGAAGCTTTCTTT

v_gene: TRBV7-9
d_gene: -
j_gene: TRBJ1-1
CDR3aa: CASSLGHSNTEAFF
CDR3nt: TGTGCCAGCAGCTTAGGGCACAGTAACACTGAAGCTTTCTTT

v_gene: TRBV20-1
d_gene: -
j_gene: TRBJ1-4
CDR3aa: CSARDREKLFF
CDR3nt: TGCAGTGCTAGAGACAGGGAAAAACTGTTTTTT